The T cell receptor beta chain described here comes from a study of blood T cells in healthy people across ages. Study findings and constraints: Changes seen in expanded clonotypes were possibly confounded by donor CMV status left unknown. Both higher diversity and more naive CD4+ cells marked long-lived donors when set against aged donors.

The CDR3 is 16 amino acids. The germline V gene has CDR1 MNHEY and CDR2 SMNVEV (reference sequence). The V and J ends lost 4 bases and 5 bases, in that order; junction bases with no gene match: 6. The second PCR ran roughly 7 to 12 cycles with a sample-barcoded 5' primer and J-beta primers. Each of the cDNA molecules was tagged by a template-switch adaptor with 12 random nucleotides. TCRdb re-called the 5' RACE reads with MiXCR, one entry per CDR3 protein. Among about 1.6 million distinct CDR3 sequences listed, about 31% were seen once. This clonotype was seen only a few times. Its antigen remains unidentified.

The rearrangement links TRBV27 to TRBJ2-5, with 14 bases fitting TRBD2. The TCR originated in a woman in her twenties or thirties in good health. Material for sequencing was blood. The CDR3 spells CASSWGTSGSSETQYF. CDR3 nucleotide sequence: TGTGCCAGCAGTTGGGGGACTAGCGGGAGTTCCGAGACCCAGTACTTC.